The rows below give T cell receptor beta chains drawn from one sample of a study of blood T cell repertoires in COVID-19. Produced via immunoSEQ multiplex PCR; TCRdb's table is partial and in-frame only. The sample shows roughly 400,000 clones, about 87% of them seen only once. The specimen was PBMCs or T cells enriched from blood (not recorded which). These receptors were taken from a woman in her fifties or sixties who had recovered from COVID-19. Each CDR3 is given with its conserved first and last residue. The D gene is left open where the match is weak. Clone size is not always given. Where it is, it says once, few, many or a class for expanded clones.

>TRBJ1-2|NA|TRBV10-1|NA
CASSENRASGYTF
TGCGCCAGCAGTGAGAACAGGGCTTCTGGCTACACCTTC
>TRBJ2-3|TRBD2|TRBV7-8|NA
CASSFSGGSSTDTQYF
TGTGCCAGCAGCTTTAGCGGGGGGTCTAGCACAGATACGCAGTATTTT
>TRBJ2-7|NA|TRBV6-4|NA
CASSEAPGHPSYEQYF
TGTGCCAGCAGTGAAGCCCCGGGACACCCTTCCTACGAGCAGTACTTC
>TRBJ1-4|NA|TRBV5-6|NA
CASSLRDTFMGTNEKLFF
TGTGCCAGCAGCTTGAGGGACACCTTCATGGGGACTAATGAAAAACTGTTTTTT
>TRBJ1-4|TRBD1|TRBV9|NA
CASSPPGQGLEKLFF
TGTGCCAGCAGCCCGCCGGGACAGGGGCTTGAAAAACTGTTTTTT
>TRBJ1-1|NA|TRBV29-1|NA
CSSETMNTEAFF
TGCAGCTCCGAGACAATGAACACTGAAGCTTTCTTT
>TRBJ2-5|TRBD2|TRBV3-1/TRBV3-2|NA
CASSQVRPSGQETQYF
TGTGCCAGCAGCCAAGTTAGGCCTAGCGGCCAAGAGACCCAGTACTTC
>TRBJ2-1|NA|TRBV9|NA
CASTSPVRNNEQFF
TGTGCCAGCACCTCGCCTGTCAGGAACAATGAGCAGTTCTTC
>TRBJ2-3|NA|TRBV7-2|NA
CASSLMDTQYF
TGTGCCAGCTCCTTAATGGATACGCAGTATTTT
>TRBJ2-1|TRBD1|TRBV5-5|few
CASSFSWDREDEQFF
TGTGCCAGCAGCTTTAGCTGGGACAGGGAGGATGAGCAGTTCTTC
>TRBJ1-4|TRBD1|TRBV10-3|NA
CAISEFSGQGSEKLFF
TGTGCCATCAGTGAGTTTTCCGGACAGGGCTCTGAAAAACTGTTTTTT
>TRBJ2-7|TRBD1|TRBV5-1|NA
CASTVGPGQESYEQYF
TGCGCCAGCACCGTTGGCCCCGGACAGGAGAGCTACGAGCAGTACTTC
>TRBJ1-5|TRBD1|TRBV6-5|NA
CASSRRQGSNQPQHF
TGTGCCAGCAGTAGGAGACAGGGGAGCAATCAGCCCCAGCATTTT
>TRBJ1-5|TRBD1|TRBV7-2|NA
CASSSQGDQPQHF
TGTGCCAGCAGTTCCCAGGGGGATCAGCCCCAGCATTTT
>TRBJ1-5|NA|TRBV24-1|NA
CATSENNRAQPQHF
TGTGCCACCAGTGAGAACAACAGGGCTCAGCCCCAGCATTTT
>TRBJ1-6|NA|TRBV5-1|NA
CASSSIGRTSPLHF
TGCGCCAGCAGCTCAATAGGGAGAACTTCACCCCTCCACTTT
>TRBJ1-3|NA|TRBV29-1|NA
CSVEGSGNTIYF
TGCAGCGTGGAGGGCTCTGGAAACACCATATATTTT
>TRBJ2-3|TRBD1|TRBV5-8|NA
CASSLEGASTDTQYF
TGTGCCAGCAGCTTGGAGGGGGCTAGCACAGATACGCAGTATTTT
>TRBJ1-2|NA|TRBV28|NA
CASSLGVPQGYGYTF
TGTGCCAGCAGTTTAGGTGTTCCCCAGGGCTATGGCTACACCTTC
>TRBJ1-6|NA|TRBV3-1/TRBV3-2|once
CASSRDKIWSSYNSPLHF
TGTGCCAGCAGCCGGGACAAGATTTGGAGCTCCTATAATTCACCCCTCCACTTT
>TRBJ2-3|TRBD2|TRBV5-1|NA
CASSTSGERTDTQYF
TGCGCCAGCAGCACTAGCGGGGAGCGCACAGATACGCAGTATTTT
>TRBJ1-1|NA|TRBV30|NA
CASRTPMTEAFF
TGTGCCTCTCGGACACCGATGACTGAAGCTTTCTTT